What follows are 23 T cell receptor beta chains derived from one specimen sequenced in a study of T cell repertoires in cytomegalovirus infection. MiXCR, run by TCRdb on the reads, gives a single entry per CDR3 protein. This table holds 100,000 to 150,000 distinct CDR3 sequences, approximately 24% found once. Antigen specificity for these receptors is unknown. Sequences were obtained from PBMCs, sequenced either directly or after in vitro stimulation (not recorded which). These receptors came from a human donor in good health (CMV status not recorded). Some clones in this sample may be carry-over from other donors' samples.

The genes are TRBV20-1 and TRBJ2-5, with D possibly TRBD1 on 6 matching bases. This CDR3 is built from 12 residues. The V gene lost 4 bases and the J gene lost 5 bases, with 11 bases spanning the gap. Germline CDR1 DFQATT, CDR2 SNEGSKA (reference sequence). CDR3 bases: TGCAGTGCTAACAGGGTAGGGGAGACCCAGTACTTC. Translation: CSANRVGETQYF.

This clonotype was seen more than once but under ten times. V usage is TRBV11-2 and J usage is TRBJ2-2; possibly TRBD1 or TRBD2 for D (5 bases each). The CDR3 consists of 16 residues. V was cut by 5 bases and J by 6 bases, with 19 bases left in between. Per the germline V gene, CDR1 is SGHAT and CDR2 is FQNNGV. CDR3 sequence reads: CASSRRLDPGPGELFF. CDR3 coding DNA: TGTGCCAGCAGCCGCCGGCTGGACCCGGGGCCCGGGGAGCTGTTTTTT.

V usage is TRBV9 and J usage is TRBJ2-1, with 7 nucleotides matching TRBD2. The germline V gene has CDR1 SGDLS and CDR2 YYNGEE. The CDR3 loop spans 15 amino acids. The ends lost 0 bases at V and 4 bases at J; junction bases unmatched: 4. In DNA, the CDR3 is TGTGCCAGCAGCGTAGCTAGCGGTAATTACAATGAGCAGTTCTTC. Protein sequence: CASSVASGNYNEQFF.

This clonotype was seen a handful of times. The gene calls are TRBV10-3 and TRBJ2-3; D ambiguous. Trimming removed 6 bases from V and 0 bases from J, with 7 bases in between. Germline CDR1 ENHRY, CDR2 SYGVKD. The CDR3 consists of 13 residues. CDR3 sequence reads: CAIRNGSTDTQYF. The CDR3 DNA follows: TGTGCCATCAGAAACGGGAGCACAGATACGCAGTATTTT.

This clonotype was seen ten or more times. J is TRBJ2-2 and V is TRBV11-3; D might be TRBD1 (5 bases). V was shortened by 5 bases and J by 2 bases, with 6 bases between the two germline ends. The CDR3 contains 13 residues. Per germline, CDR1 SGHNT and CDR2 YENEEA. The CDR3 here is CASSQGNTGELFF. The CDR3 coding sequence is TGTGCCAGCAGCCAGGGTAACACCGGGGAGCTGTTTTTT. Full variable domain (rest looked up from reference TRBV11-3 and TRBJ2-2): EAGVVQSPRYKIIEKKQPVAFWCNPISGHNTLYWYLQNLGQGPELLIRYENEEAVDDSQLPKDRFSAERLKGVDSTLKIQPAELGDSAVYLCASSQGNTGELFFGEGSRLTVL.

This clonotype was seen a few times. The chain joins TRBV20-1 to TRBJ1-2, with 7 bases identical to TRBD1. Trimming took 4 bases from V and 4 from J; bases not matched to a gene: 6. Looked up from germline, CDR1 is DFQATT and CDR2 is SNEGSKA (reference sequence). The CDR3 covers 13 residues. The CDR3 sequence is CSATGGHVYGYTF. For the CDR3, the DNA is TGCAGTGCTACAGGGGGACACGTCTATGGCTACACCTTC.

This clonotype was detected ten times or more. The V and J genes are TRBV27 and TRBJ1-6; D is ambiguous. V was shortened by 4 bases and J by 14 bases, with 15 bases between the two germline ends. The CDR3 totals 13 residues. Per the germline V gene, CDR1 is MNHEY and CDR2 is SMNVEV (reference sequence). CDR3 sequence: CASSSDVLRALHF. CDR3 DNA sequence: TGTGCCAGCAGTTCAGACGTACTGAGGGCCCTCCACTTT.

Comments on this clonotype: One base away lies a much larger clone, so this may be a sequencing read error. The chain joins TRBV5-4 to TRBJ2-2, with TRBD2 matching over 9 bases. The V gene's germline CDR1 is SGHNT and CDR2 YYREEE (reference sequence). V lost 5 bases and J lost 7; bases outside the gene matches: 9. The CDR3 extends over 15 amino acids. CDR3 in DNA: TGTGCCAGCAGGAGAGGACTAGCGAGAGACGGGGAGCTGTTTTTT. Translation gives CASRRGLARDGELFF.

This clonotype came up a few times. The chain has TRBV7-7 and TRBJ2-7; 7 bases are shared with TRBD1. Germline V CDR1 and CDR2: SSHAT, FNYEAQ (reference sequence). The CDR3 extends over 18 amino acids. The CDR3 protein is CASSFLSLTIDRAHEQYV. DNA for the CDR3: TGTGCTAGCAGCTTTTTATCCCTCACGATCGACAGGGCCCACGAGCAGTACGTC.

This clonotype was detected ten times or more. The chain is built from TRBV7-2 and TRBJ2-7; D remains unclear. In germline, CDR1 is SGHTA, CDR2 FQGNSA. The length of the CDR3 is 12 residues. V dropped 1 base and J dropped 6 bases, with 7 bases sitting between them. CDR3 DNA: TGTGCCAGCAGCTTAGTTCAGGTCGAGCAGTACTTC. Translating gives CASSLVQVEQYF.

This clonotype was observed at least ten times. The chain combines TRBV7-2 with TRBJ2-2; tentatively, D is TRBD2 (5 bases). This CDR3 region has 15 residues. Deletions cut 1 base from V and 4 bases from J, with 10 bases between. Germline lookup yields CDR1 SGHTA and CDR2 FQGNSA. The chain's CDR3 is CASSLGLLGTGELFF. For the CDR3, the DNA is TGTGCCAGCAGCTTAGGACTACTCGGCACCGGGGAGCTGTTTTTT.

The sample holds a few counts of this clonotype. The chain is built from TRBV5-6 and TRBJ2-5; TRBD1 aligns across 9 bases. Per germline, CDR1 SGHDT and CDR2 YYEEEE. V shed 2 bases and J 4 bases; nucleotides not matched to a gene: 6. This CDR3 spans 15 amino acids. The CDR3 region has the DNA TGTGCCAGCAGCTTACCGGGACAGGGCACAGAGACCCAGTACTTC. Protein: CASSLPGQGTETQYF.

The rearrangement joins TRBV7-9 to TRBJ1-5; the D gene is possibly TRBD1 (6 bases). Germline-derived CDR1 and CDR2 are SEHNR and FQNEAQ (reference sequence). The CDR3 totals 13 residues. Trimming left V 5 bases short and J 7 bases short, with 12 bases between. The CDR3 reads CASSTPGDQPQHF. The CDR3, as DNA: TGTGCCAGCAGCACTCCAGGGGACCAGCCCCAGCATTTT. Full variable domain (remainder filled in from reference TRBV7-9 and TRBJ1-5): DTGVSQNPRHKITKRGQNVTFRCDPISEHNRLYWYRQTLGQGPEFLTYFQNEAQLEKSRLLSDRFSAERPKGSFSTLEIQRTEQGDSAMYLCASSTPGDQPQHFGDGTRLSIL.

The chain is built from TRBV20-1 and TRBJ2-1; 7 positions agree with TRBD2. Germline-derived CDR1 and CDR2 are DFQATT and SNEGSKA (reference sequence). The CDR3 is 14 amino acids. The J segment lost 1 base and the V segment lost 0 bases, leaving 0 bases of the junction unmatched. CDR3 in amino acids: CSAREGLSYNEQFF. The DNA of the CDR3 is TGCAGTGCTAGAGAGGGACTATCCTACAATGAGCAGTTCTTC.

V usage is TRBV29-1 and J usage is TRBJ1-3, with 7 bases fitting TRBD1. CDR1 SQVTM and CDR2 ANQGSEA come from the germline V gene. The CDR3 is 14 residues long. With V trimmed by 6 bases and J by 2 bases, 7 bases remained unmatched. The CDR3 DNA follows: TGCAGCGTAATACAGGGGTCCCCTGGAAACACCATATATTTT. This gives the protein CSVIQGSPGNTIYF.

This clonotype was seen at least ten times. CDR3 loop: CASSLSKGRNTQYF. CDR3 DNA: TGTGCCAGCAGCTTATCTAAGGGGCGAAATACGCAGTATTTT. The rearrangement joins TRBV7-2 to TRBJ2-3; D possibly corresponds to TRBD1 (5 bases). The CDR3 consists of 14 residues. Germline CDR1 is SGHTA and CDR2 is FQGNSA. Deletions cut 2 bases from V and 7 bases from J, with 13 bases between.

This sequence joins TRBV7-2 and TRBJ2-3; D is tentatively TRBD1 or TRBD2 (5 bases each). CDR1 and CDR2 (germline): SGHTA, FQGNSA. V was clipped by 5 bases and J by 8 bases, with 11 bases between them. CDR3 length: 12 amino acids. In nucleotides, the CDR3 is TGTGCCAGCAGCCCTGCTGGGGGTACGCAGTATTTT. This codes for CASSPAGGTQYF.

This clonotype was counted many times. This chain uses TRBV28 with TRBJ1-5; D ambiguous. Germline V gene sequence: CDR1 MDHEN, CDR2 SYDVKM. Trimming took off 6 bases at V and 0 bases at J, with 9 bases between the two ends. The CDR3 is made up of 14 amino acids. CDR3 loop: CASRGRYSNQPQHF. In DNA form, the CDR3 reads TGTGCCAGCAGGGGAAGATATAGCAATCAGCCCCAGCATTTT. The whole variable domain, remainder taken from reference TRBV28 and TRBJ1-5, is DVKVTQSSRYLVKRTGEKVFLECVQDMDHENMFWYRQDPGLGLRLIYFSYDVKMKEKGDIPEGYSVSREKKERFSLILESASTNQTSMYLCASRGRYSNQPQHFGDGTRLSIL.

This clonotype has at least ten counts. The chain employs TRBV7-8 and TRBJ2-2, with 9 positions matching TRBD2. The V gene's germline CDR1 is SGHVS and CDR2 FQNEAQ. The CDR3 totals 15 residues. The V gene end was trimmed by 0 bases and the J gene end by 6 bases; junction bases not matched to a gene: 2. CDR3 protein: CASSLAASGAGELFF. In DNA form, the CDR3 reads TGTGCCAGCAGCTTAGCGGCTAGCGGGGCCGGGGAGCTGTTTTTT.

The genes are TRBV6-6 and TRBJ1-2; possibly TRBD1 for D (5 bases). This CDR3 region has 14 residues. V lost 0 bases to trimming and J lost 7 bases, with 12 bases between them. The germline gives CDR1 MNHNY, CDR2 SVGAGI (reference sequence). CDR3 amino acids: CASSYSGGRVGYTF. DNA of the CDR3: TGTGCCAGCAGTTACTCCGGGGGGAGAGTTGGCTACACCTTC.

There are many counts of this clonotype. The V call is TRBV7-2, the J call TRBJ2-3; 8 bases match TRBD2. This CDR3 is built from 15 residues. V was pared by 4 bases and J by 4 bases, with 7 bases of the junction left unmatched. Germline CDR1 and CDR2: SGHTA and FQGNSA. The CDR3 is CASSSIAGIADTQYF. CDR3 coding DNA: TGTGCCAGCAGCTCCATAGCGGGAATCGCAGATACGCAGTATTTT.

Comments on this clonotype: One end of the junction is discordant with germline, which a read error may explain. The rearrangement joins TRBV4-2 to TRBJ1-5, with D possibly being TRBD1 (5 bases). The length of the CDR3 is 14 residues. In germline, CDR1 is LGHNA, CDR2 YNFKEQ. The CDR3 spells CASSQGTGNQPQHF. DNA for the CDR3: TGTGCCAGCAGTCAAGGGACCGGGAATCAGCCCCAGCATTTT.

This clonotype was recorded many times. The V call is TRBV28, the J call TRBJ2-4, with 9 positions matching TRBD1. This CDR3 is built from 18 residues. Germline loops: CDR1 MDHEN, CDR2 SYDVKM. Trimming cost V 4 bases and J 8 bases; bases outside gene matches: 18. This CDR3 reads CASSSGTGKQGGIDIQYF. CDR3 sequence (DNA): TGTGCCAGCAGTTCCGGGACAGGGAAGCAAGGAGGAATTGACATTCAGTACTTC.